This TCR beta chain was recorded in a study of CD8 T cells in ankylosing spondylitis. Study-wide findings and caveats: The authors reported significant enrichment of disease-linked clones in matched ankylosing spondylitis synovial fluid. Blood of patients with ankylosing spondylitis appeared to be characterized by a TCR beta motif of 8 or 9 highly homologous variants.

TCRdb redid the calling of the 5' RACE reads with MiXCR, one entry per CDR3 protein. The sample contains about 800,000 distinct CDR3 sequences, 12% of which appear only once. Germline lookup yields CDR1 SGHTA and CDR2 FQGNSA. Trimming took off 8 bases at V and 5 bases at J, with 15 bases between the two ends. CDR3 length: 14 amino acids. A note on this clonotype: The antigen remains undetermined.

The TCR sequence derives from a male donor with ankylosing spondylitis. Sample: blood, either unsorted or a sorted T cell fraction (not recorded which). The chain carries TRBV7-2 and TRBJ1-4, with D hard to call. CDR3 protein: CASLLGRLNEKLFF. The CDR3 nucleotides read TGTGCCAGCTTGCTAGGGCGGTTAAATGAAAAACTGTTTTTT.